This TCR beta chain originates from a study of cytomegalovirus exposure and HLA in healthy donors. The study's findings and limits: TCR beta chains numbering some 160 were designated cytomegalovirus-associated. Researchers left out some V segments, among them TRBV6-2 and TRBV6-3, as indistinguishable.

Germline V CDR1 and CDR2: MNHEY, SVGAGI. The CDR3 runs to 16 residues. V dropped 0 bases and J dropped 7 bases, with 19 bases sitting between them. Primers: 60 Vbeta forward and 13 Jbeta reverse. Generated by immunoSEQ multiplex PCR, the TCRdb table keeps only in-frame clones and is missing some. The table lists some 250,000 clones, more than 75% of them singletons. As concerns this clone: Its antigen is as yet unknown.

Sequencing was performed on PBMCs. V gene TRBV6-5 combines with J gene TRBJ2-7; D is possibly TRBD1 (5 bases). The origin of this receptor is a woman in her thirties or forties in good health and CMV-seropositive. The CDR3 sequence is CASSYSIVGPGWEQYF. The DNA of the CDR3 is TGTGCCAGCAGTTACTCGATAGTAGGCCCAGGGTGGGAGCAGTACTTC.